This TCR beta chain derives from a study of T cell repertoires in cytomegalovirus infection. About the study: It was the public TCR beta signatures that indicated both CMV infection and matching HLA type. Whole-study results and caveats: Frequencies of public TCR beta families were cumulated, and this identified carriers of CMV plus the relevant HLA. The ex vivo response showed dominance by HLA-C-restricted CMV-specific TCR beta clonotypes.

Germline-derived CDR1 and CDR2 are MNHNY and SVGAGI (reference sequence). Trimming pared 0 bases from V and 8 bases from J, leaving 13 bases between. This CDR3 contains 15 residues. TCRdb reprocessed the reads with MiXCR, giving one entry per CDR3 protein. The sample shows more than 500,000 distinct CDR3 sequences, 15% to 20% of them seen only once. A word on this clonotype: What it recognizes is unknown.

The sequencing sample was made of CD8+ T cells from PBMCs. The sequence derives from a human donor in good health (CMV status not recorded). Some clones in this sample may be carry-over from other donors' samples. This chain uses TRBV6-6 with TRBJ1-4; D perhaps matches TRBD1 (5 bases). The chain's CDR3 is CASSYSGGLGEKLFF. In nucleotides, the CDR3 is TGTGCCAGCAGTTACTCCGGGGGACTGGGGGAAAAACTGTTTTTT.